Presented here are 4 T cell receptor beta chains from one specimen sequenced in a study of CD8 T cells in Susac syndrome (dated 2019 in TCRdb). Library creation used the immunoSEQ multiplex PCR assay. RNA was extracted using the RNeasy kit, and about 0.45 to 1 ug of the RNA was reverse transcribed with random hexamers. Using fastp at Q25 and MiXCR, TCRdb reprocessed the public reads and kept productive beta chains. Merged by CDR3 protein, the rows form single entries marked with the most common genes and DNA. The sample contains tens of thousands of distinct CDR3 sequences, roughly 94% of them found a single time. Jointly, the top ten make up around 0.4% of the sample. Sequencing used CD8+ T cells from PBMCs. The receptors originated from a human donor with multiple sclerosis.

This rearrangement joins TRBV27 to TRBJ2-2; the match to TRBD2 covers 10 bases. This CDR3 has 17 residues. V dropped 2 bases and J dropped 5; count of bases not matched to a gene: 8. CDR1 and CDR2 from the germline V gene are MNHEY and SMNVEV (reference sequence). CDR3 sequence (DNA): TGTGCCAGCAGTTTAAGCGGGGGGGCCGCGGTTACCGGGGAGCTGTTTTTT. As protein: CASSLSGGAAVTGELFF.

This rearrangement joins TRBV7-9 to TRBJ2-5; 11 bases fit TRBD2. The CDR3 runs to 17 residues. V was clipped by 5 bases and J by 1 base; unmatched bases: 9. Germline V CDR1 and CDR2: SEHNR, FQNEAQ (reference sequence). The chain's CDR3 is CASSLGTSGLTQETQYF. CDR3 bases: TGTGCCAGCAGCCTCGGGACTAGCGGTTTAACCCAAGAGACCCAGTACTTC.

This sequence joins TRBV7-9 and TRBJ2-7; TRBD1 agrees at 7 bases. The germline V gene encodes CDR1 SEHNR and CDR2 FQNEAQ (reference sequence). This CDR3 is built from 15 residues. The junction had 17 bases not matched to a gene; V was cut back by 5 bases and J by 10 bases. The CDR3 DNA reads TGTGCCAGCAGCCCCCCCCGCGGACAGGCCTTTCGACAGTACTTC. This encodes CASSPPRGQAFRQYF.

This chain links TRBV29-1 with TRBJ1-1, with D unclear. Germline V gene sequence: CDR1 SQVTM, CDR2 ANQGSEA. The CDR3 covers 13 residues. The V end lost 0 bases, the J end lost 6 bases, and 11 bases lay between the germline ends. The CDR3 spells CSVEDPGVSEAFF. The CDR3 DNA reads TGCAGCGTTGAAGATCCCGGCGTTTCTGAAGCTTTCTTT. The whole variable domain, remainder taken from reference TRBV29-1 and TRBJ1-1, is SAVISQKPSRDICQRGTSLTIQCQVDSQVTMMFWYRQQPGQSLTLIATANQGSEATYESGFVIDKFPISRPNLTFSTLTVSNMSPEDSSIYLCSVEDPGVSEAFFGQGTRLTVV.